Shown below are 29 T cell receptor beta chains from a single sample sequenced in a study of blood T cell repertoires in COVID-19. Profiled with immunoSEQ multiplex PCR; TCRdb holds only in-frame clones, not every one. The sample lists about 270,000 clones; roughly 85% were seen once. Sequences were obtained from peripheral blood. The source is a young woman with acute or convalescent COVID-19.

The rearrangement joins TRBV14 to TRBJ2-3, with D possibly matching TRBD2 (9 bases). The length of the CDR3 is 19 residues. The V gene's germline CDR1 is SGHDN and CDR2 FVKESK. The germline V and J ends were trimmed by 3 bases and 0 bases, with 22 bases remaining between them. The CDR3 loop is CASSHQRQGLAGSTDTQYF. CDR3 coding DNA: TGTGCCAGCAGCCACCAAAGACAGGGGCTAGCGGGAAGCACAGATACGCAGTATTTT.

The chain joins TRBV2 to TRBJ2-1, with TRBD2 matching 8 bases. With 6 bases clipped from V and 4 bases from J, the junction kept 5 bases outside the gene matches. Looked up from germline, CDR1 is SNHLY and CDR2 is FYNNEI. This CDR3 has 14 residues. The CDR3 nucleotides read TGTGCCAGCAGAACTAGCGGAGCATACAATGAGCAGTTCTTC. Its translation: CASRTSGAYNEQFF.

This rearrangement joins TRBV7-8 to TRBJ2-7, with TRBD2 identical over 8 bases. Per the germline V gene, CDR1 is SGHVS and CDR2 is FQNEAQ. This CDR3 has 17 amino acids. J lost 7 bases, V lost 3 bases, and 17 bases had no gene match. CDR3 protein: CASSFHGGGANLVEQYF. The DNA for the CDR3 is TGTGCCAGCAGCTTCCACGGGGGGGGCGCGAATCTCGTTGAGCAGTACTTC.

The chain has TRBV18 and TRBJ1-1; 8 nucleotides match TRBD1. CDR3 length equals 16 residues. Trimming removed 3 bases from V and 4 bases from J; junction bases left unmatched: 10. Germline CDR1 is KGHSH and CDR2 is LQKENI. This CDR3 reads CASSPSDRARTTEAFF. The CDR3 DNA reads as TGTGCCAGCTCACCTTCGGACAGGGCCAGGACCACTGAAGCTTTCTTT.

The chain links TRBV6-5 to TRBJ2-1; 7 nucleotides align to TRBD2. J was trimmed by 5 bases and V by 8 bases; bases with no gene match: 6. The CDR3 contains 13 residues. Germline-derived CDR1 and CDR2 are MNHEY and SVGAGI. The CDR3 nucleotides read TGTGCCAGCCGGGCGGGAGCTGACAATGAGCAGTTCTTC. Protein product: CASRAGADNEQFF.

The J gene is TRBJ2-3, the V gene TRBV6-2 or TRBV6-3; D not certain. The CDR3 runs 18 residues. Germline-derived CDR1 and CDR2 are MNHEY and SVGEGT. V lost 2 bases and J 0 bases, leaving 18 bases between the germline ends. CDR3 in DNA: TGTGCCAGCAGTTACAGTGGTACTATTGGGTTTAGCACAGATACGCAGTATTTT. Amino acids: CASSYSGTIGFSTDTQYF.

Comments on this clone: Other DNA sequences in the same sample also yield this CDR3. CDR3 DNA: TGTGCCAGCAGTGTGGGAGCCTACGAGCAGTACTTC. It codes for CASSVGAYEQYF. J is TRBJ2-7 and V is TRBV2; tentatively, D is TRBD2 (5 bases). This CDR3 is built from 12 residues. The germline V gene encodes CDR1 SNHLY and CDR2 FYNNEI. V lost 4 bases to trimming and J lost 2 bases, with 6 bases between them.

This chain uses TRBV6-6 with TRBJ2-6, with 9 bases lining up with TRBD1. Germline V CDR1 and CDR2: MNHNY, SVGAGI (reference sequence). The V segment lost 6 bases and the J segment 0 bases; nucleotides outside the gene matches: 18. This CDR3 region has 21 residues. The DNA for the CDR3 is TGTGCCAGCAGCGCTTTTGGGACAGGGCGCCCCGTCCGCTCTGGGGCCAACGTCCTGACTTTC. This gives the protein CASSAFGTGRPVRSGANVLTF.

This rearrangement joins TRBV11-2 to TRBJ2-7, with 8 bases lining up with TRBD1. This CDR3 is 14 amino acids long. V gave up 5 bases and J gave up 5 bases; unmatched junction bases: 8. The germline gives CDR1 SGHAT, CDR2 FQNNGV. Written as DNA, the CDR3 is TGTGCCAGCAGCCACACAGGGGGTTGGGACGAGCAGTACTTC. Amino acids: CASSHTGGWDEQYF.

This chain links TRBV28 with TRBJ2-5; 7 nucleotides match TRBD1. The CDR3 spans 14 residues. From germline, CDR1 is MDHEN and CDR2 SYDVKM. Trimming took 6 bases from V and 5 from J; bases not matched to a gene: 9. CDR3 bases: TGTGCCAGCAGAGACAGGGTGACGGGTGAGACCCAGTACTTC. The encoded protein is CASRDRVTGETQYF.

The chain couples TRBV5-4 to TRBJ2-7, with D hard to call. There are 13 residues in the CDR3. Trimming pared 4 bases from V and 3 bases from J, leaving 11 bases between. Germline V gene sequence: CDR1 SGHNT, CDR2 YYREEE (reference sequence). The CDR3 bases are TGTGCCAGCAGCCAAGACTCCCTCTACGAGCAGTACTTC. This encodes CASSQDSLYEQYF.

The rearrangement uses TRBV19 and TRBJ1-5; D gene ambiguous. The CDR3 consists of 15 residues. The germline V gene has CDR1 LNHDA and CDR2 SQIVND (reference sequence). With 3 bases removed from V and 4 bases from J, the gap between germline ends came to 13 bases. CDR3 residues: CASSIALGVNQPQHF. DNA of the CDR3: TGTGCCAGTAGTATTGCCCTGGGAGTTAATCAGCCCCAGCATTTT.

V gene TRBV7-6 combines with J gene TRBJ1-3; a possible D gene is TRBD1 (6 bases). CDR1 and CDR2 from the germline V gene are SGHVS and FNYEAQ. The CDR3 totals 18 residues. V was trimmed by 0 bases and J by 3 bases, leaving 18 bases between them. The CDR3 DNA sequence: TGTGCCAGCAGCTTAGCGGGCAGGGGTCTATCCCTTGGAAACACCATATATTTT. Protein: CASSLAGRGLSLGNTIYF.

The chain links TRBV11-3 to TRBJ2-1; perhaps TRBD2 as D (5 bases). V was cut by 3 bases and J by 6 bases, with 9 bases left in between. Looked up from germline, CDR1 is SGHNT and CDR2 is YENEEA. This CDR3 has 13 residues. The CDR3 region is CASSFNAGNEQFF. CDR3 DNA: TGTGCCAGCAGCTTCAACGCGGGCAATGAGCAGTTCTTC.

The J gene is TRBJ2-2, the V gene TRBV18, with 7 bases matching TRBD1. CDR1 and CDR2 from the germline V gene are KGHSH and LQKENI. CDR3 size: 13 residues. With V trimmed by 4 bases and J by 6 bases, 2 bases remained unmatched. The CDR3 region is CASSRQGSGELFF. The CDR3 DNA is TGTGCCAGCTCACGACAGGGATCCGGGGAGCTGTTTTTT. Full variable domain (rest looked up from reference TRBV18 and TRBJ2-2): NAGVMQNPRHLVRRRGQEARLRCSPMKGHSHVYWYRQLPEEGLKFMVYLQKENIIDESGMPKERFSAEFPKEGPSILRIQQVVRGDSAAYFCASSRQGSGELFFGEGSRLTVL.

The CDR3, as DNA: TGTGCCAGCAGTTACTCCGGTTTCCCCATGAACACTGAAGCTTTCTTT. Translated: CASSYSGFPMNTEAFF. The chain combines TRBV6-5 with TRBJ1-1; D is uncertain. V was shortened by 0 bases and J by 0 bases, with 11 bases between the two germline ends. The CDR3 is made up of 16 amino acids. Germline assignment: CDR1 MNHEY and CDR2 SVGAGI.

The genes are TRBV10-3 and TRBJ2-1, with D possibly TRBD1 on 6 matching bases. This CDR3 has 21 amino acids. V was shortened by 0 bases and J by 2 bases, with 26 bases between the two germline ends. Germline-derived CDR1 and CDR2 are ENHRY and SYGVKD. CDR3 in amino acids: CAISESARNKPGHLTYNEQFF. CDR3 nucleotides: TGTGCCATCAGTGAGTCGGCAAGAAACAAACCGGGACACCTAACCTACAATGAGCAGTTCTTC.

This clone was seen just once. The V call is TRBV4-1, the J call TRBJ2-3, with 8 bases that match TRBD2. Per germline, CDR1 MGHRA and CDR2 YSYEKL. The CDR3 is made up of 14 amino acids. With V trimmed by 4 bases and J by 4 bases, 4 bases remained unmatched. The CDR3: CASSLGLVSDTQYF. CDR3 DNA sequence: TGCGCCAGCAGCCTGGGACTAGTTTCAGATACGCAGTATTTT.

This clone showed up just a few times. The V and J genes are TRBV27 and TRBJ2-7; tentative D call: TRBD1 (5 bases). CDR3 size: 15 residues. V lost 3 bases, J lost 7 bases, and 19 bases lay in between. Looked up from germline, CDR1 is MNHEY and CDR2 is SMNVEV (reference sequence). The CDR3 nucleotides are TGTGCCAGCAGTTTGTTGGGGCCTACAAGTGGAGAGCAGTACTTC. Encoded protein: CASSLLGPTSGEQYF.

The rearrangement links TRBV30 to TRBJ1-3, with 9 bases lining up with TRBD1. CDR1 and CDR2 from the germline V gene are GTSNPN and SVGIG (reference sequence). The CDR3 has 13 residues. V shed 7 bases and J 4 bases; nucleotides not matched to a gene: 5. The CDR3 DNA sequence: TGTGCCTTGAACAGGGGGCTAGGAAACACCATATATTTT. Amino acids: CALNRGLGNTIYF.

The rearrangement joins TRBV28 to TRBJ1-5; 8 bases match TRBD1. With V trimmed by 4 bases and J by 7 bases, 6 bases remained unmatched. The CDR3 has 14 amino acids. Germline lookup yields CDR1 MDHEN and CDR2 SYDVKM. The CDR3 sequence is CASSSPGGWQPQHF. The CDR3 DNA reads TGTGCCAGCAGTTCCCCAGGGGGCTGGCAGCCCCAGCATTTT.

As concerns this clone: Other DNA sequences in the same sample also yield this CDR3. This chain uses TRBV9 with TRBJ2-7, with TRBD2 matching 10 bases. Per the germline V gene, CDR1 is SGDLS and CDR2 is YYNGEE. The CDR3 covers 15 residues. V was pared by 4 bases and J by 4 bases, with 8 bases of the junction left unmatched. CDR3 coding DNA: TGTGCCAGCAGCCCAGGACTAGCGGACGGGTACGAGCAGTACTTC. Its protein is CASSPGLADGYEQYF. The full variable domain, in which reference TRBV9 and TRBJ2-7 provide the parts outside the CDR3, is DSGVTQTPKHLITATGQRVTLRCSPRSGDLSVYWYQQSLDQGLQFLIQYYNGEERAKGNILERFSAQQFPDLHSELNLSSLELGDSALYFCASSPGLADGYEQYFGPGTRLTVT.

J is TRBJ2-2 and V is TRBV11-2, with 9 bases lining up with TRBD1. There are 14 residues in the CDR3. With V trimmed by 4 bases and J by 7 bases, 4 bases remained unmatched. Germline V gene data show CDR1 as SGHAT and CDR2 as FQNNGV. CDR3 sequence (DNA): TGTGCCAGCAGCTGGGACAGGGCTATCGGGGAGCTGTTTTTT. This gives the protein CASSWDRAIGELFF.

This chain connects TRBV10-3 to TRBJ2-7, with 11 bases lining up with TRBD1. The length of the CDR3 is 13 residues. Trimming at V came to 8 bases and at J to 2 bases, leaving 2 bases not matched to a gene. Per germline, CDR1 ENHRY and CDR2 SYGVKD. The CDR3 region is CAIGTGGPYEQYF. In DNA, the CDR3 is TGTGCCATCGGGACAGGGGGACCCTACGAGCAGTACTTC.

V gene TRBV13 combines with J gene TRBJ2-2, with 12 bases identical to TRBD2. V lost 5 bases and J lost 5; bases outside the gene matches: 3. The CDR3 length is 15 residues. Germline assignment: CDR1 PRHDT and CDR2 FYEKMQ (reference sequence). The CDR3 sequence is CASSPGTSGTGELFF. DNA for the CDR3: TGTGCCAGCAGCCCCGGGACTAGCGGGACCGGGGAGCTGTTTTTT.

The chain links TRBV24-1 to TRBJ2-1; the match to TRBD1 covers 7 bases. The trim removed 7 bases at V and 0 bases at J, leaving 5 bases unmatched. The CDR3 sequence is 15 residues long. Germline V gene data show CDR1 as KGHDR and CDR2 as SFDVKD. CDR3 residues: CATRESGGSYNEQFF. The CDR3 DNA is TGTGCCACCAGGGAATCAGGGGGCTCCTACAATGAGCAGTTCTTC.

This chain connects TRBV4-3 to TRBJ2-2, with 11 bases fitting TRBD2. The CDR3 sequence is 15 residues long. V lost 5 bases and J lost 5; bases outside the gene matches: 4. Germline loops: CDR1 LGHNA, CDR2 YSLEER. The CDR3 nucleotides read TGCGCCAGCAGCAGGGGACTAGCGGAGACCGGGGAGCTGTTTTTT. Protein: CASSRGLAETGELFF.

Written as DNA, the CDR3 is TGCGCCAGCAGCCGAAAACTAGTGGTCTTCAATGAGCAGTTCTTC. Protein: CASSRKLVVFNEQFF. The rearrangement links TRBV4-3 to TRBJ2-1; D possibly corresponds to TRBD2 (5 bases). V lost 4 bases and J lost 6, with 16 bases in between. The CDR3 length is 15 residues. CDR1 is LGHNA, CDR2 YSLEER, per germline.

The CDR3: CASSLVYGPDRGEQYF. Here the CDR3 DNA reads TGTGCCAGCAGCTTAGTATACGGGCCCGATCGGGGAGAGCAGTACTTC. The J gene is TRBJ2-7, the V gene TRBV7-6, with D tentatively TRBD2 (5 bases). The V gene lost 1 base and the J gene lost 7 bases, with 20 bases spanning the gap. CDR3 length: 16 amino acids. Germline CDR1 is SGHVS and CDR2 is FNYEAQ.